This T cell receptor (beta chain) was identified during a study of beta chain features in type 1 diabetes. The study's findings and limits: More deletions and fewer insertions at VDJ junctions were seen in type 1 diabetes patients. Patients with Type 1 diabetes showed moderately but significantly shorter TCRB CDR3s in all four CD4+ subsets. Comparison showed that naive, central memory and Treg TCRB repertoires appeared more similar among patients than among healthy donors.

Averaging roughly 110 mL, one heparinised blood draw was given by each donor. Investigators reverse transcribed all isolated RNA, so they sequenced expressed TCRB transcripts. The data were produced by immunoSEQ multiplex PCR, yet TCRdb's version contains in-frame clones alone and is incomplete. The repertoire includes about 340,000 clones, under 8.5% of them detected once, and less than 0.45% sits in the top ten. Germline-derived CDR1 and CDR2 are SEHNR and FQNEAQ (reference sequence). This CDR3 is built from 13 residues. Unmatched junction bases numbered 4, after V lost 7 bases and J lost 4 bases. This clone was seen more than once but under ten times. Its antigen is not known.

The sequence came from a woman aged 18-29 years in good health. The J gene is TRBJ2-7, the V gene TRBV7-9; TRBD1 matches at 10 bases. The sample consisted of central memory CD4+ T cells from blood. CDR3 loop: CASTRTGGYEQYF. The DNA for the CDR3 is TGTGCCAGCACCCGGACAGGGGGTTACGAGCAGTACTTC. The complete variable domain, with remaining parts taken from reference TRBV7-9 and TRBJ2-7, reads DTGVSQNPRHKITKRGQNVTFRCDPISEHNRLYWYRQTLGQGPEFLTYFQNEAQLEKSRLLSDRFSAERPKGSFSTLEIQRTEQGDSAMYLCASTRTGGYEQYFGPGTRLTVT.